This T cell receptor beta chain was sequenced during a study of CD8+CD57+ T cells in acquired aplastic anemia. Overall study: The DNA of sorted CD4+ and CD8+ cells averaged 3.2 ug. Overall study results and limits: Between patients and controls, CD8+ Simpson's diversity did not vary significantly. The number of CD8+ CDR3 sequences shared by patients and controls was under 35.

A note on this clonotype: Its antigen is not known.

Patients who underwent sequencing had shown CD8+CD57+ cell expansion by flow cytometry. Severe acquired aplastic anemia was present in every patient. Both TCR beta VDJ combination and CDR3 sequence profiling were carried out. Genomic DNA was the template for this profiling. Each CDR3 protein gets one entry after TCRdb re-called the reads with MiXCR. The sample shows around 130,000 distinct CDR3 sequences, 45% to 60% of them seen only once. V was shortened by 2 bases and J by 3 bases, with 11 bases between the two germline ends. Looked up from germline, CDR1 is DFQATT and CDR2 is SNEGSKA (reference sequence). The CDR3 runs 13 residues.

The rearrangement links TRBV20-1 to TRBJ2-7, with D perhaps TRBD2 (5 bases). The clonotype originates from a human donor with aplastic anemia. Sequences were obtained from sorted CD4+, CD8+, or CD8+CD57+ T cells (not recorded which) from PBMCs. CDR3 DNA sequence: TGCAGTGCTAGACCCCTCGGGGTCTACGAGCAGTACTTC. It specifies CSARPLGVYEQYF.